This entry describes one T cell receptor (beta chain). These data originate in a study of blood T cell repertoires in COVID-19. About the research overall: The study drew acute and convalescent COVID-19 samples from the United States, Italy and Spain. PBMCs, B-cell-depleted T cells, or T cells were the source of the cDNA or gDNA that made up the material.

As processed by the authors: By means of reference gene primer amplification, nucleated cell counts were estimated. Only in-frame clones appear in the TCRdb table, and some are missing; sequencing was by immunoSEQ multiplex PCR. V and J calls and clone size are as listed in that table; D and trimming were resolved from the DNA. Altogether over 80,000 clones are present, more than 65% being singletons, with the ten largest covering around 18%. The CDR3 is 13 residues long. CDR1 is KGHSH, CDR2 LQKENI, per germline. V lost 6 bases, J lost 0 bases, and 9 bases lay in between. This chain joins TRBV18 and TRBJ2-7; D uncertain. The TCR sequence derives from an elderly woman with active or convalescent COVID-19. Sequenced: peripheral blood. The CDR3 protein is CASSAGSSYEQYF. DNA for the CDR3: TGTGCCAGCTCCGCAGGTAGCTCCTACGAGCAGTACTTC. Together with reference TRBV18 and TRBJ2-7, the CDR3 gives the full variable domain: NAGVMQNPRHLVRRRGQEARLRCSPMKGHSHVYWYRQLPEEGLKFMVYLQKENIIDESGMPKERFSAEFPKEGPSILRIQQVVRGDSAAYFCASSAGSSYEQYFGPGTRLTVT.